The clone carrying this TCR beta chain was observed once. This entry is derived from a study of blood T cell repertoires in COVID-19. As for the study in general: Material from acute and convalescent COVID-19 was sourced from the United States, Italy and Spain.

Profiling relied on immunoSEQ multiplex PCR, and the TCRdb table lists in-frame clones only, not all of them. This repertoire shows about 99,000 clones, roughly 78% found once; its top ten account for around 18%. The CDR3 is 17 residues long. V gave up 4 bases and J gave up 8 bases; unmatched junction bases: 15. The germline V gene encodes CDR1 LGHDT and CDR2 YNNKEL (reference sequence). The chain couples TRBV3-1 (or the pseudogene TRBV3-2) to TRBJ2-1, with 9 bases lining up with TRBD2. The clonotype originates from a woman at least 80 years old with active or convalescent COVID-19. The source material was peripheral blood. This CDR3 reads CASSPPRGSGRADEQFF. The CDR3, as DNA: TGTGCCAGCAGCCCCCCCCGGGGTAGCGGGAGAGCCGATGAGCAGTTCTTC.